The 18 T cell receptor beta chains presented below share a single source sample, sequenced in a study of cytomegalovirus exposure and HLA in healthy donors. In the PCR, 60 Vbeta and 13 Jbeta primers were used. Clones were sequenced by immunoSEQ multiplex PCR, and TCRdb holds only the in-frame ones, with some missing. The table shows under 200,000 clones, with approximately 59% occurring only once. What was sequenced was PBMCs. The receptors come from a man aged 35-49 years in good health and CMV-seronegative.

V gene TRBV7-3 combines with J gene TRBJ1-1; D call uncertain. From germline, CDR1 is SGHTA and CDR2 FQGTGA. This CDR3 is 12 amino acids long. The V and J ends lost 10 bases and 5 bases respectively, with 14 bases between them. CDR3 nucleotide sequence: TGTGCCACGGAGGTCCCGGGTACTGAAGCTTTCTTT. Translating it yields CATEVPGTEAFF.

The chain employs TRBV2 and TRBJ2-4; 9 bases line up with TRBD1. V trimming: 4 bases; J trimming: 1 base; junction bases outside the gene matches: 5. The CDR3 loop spans 16 amino acids. Germline V gene lookup returns CDR1 SNHLY and CDR2 FYNNEI. This CDR3 is CASSGRDRVAKNIQYF. The CDR3, as DNA: TGTGCCAGCAGTGGCCGGGACAGGGTGGCCAAAAACATTCAGTACTTC.

This clone was counted between two and nine times. The gene calls are TRBV5-4 and TRBJ1-1; 9 nucleotides align to TRBD1. Germline V gene lookup returns CDR1 SGHNT and CDR2 YYREEE (reference sequence). J was trimmed by 12 bases and V by 1 base; bases with no gene match: 13. The CDR3 has 15 residues. The CDR3 nucleotides read TGTGCCAGCAGCTTGCCCGGACAGGGGATGAGTTGGTCTTTCTTT. The encoded protein is CASSLPGQGMSWSFF.

V and J are TRBV27 and TRBJ1-4; 7 bases are shared with TRBD1. The CDR3 extends over 18 amino acids. The J segment lost 8 bases and the V segment lost 2 bases, leaving 17 bases of the junction unmatched. Germline V gene data show CDR1 as MNHEY and CDR2 as SMNVEV (reference sequence). This CDR3 is CASSLQGVGTPGREKLFF. The DNA for the CDR3 is TGTGCCAGCAGTTTACAGGGGGTCGGGACACCCGGTCGCGAAAAACTGTTTTTT.

This clone has more than one count but fewer than ten. CDR3 loop: CASSFNGQRANYGYTF. The CDR3 DNA sequence: TGTGCCAGCAGTTTTAATGGGCAGAGAGCTAACTATGGCTACACCTTC. V is TRBV27 and J is TRBJ1-2, with D unclear. The germline gives CDR1 MNHEY, CDR2 SMNVEV (reference sequence). Trimming removed 3 bases from V and 0 bases from J, with 14 bases in between. The CDR3 is made up of 16 amino acids.

On this clone: A read error may account for a junction end that differs from germline. The chain has TRBV19 and TRBJ2-5, with D possibly matching TRBD2 (7 bases). Germline V gene sequence: CDR1 LNHDA, CDR2 SQIVND (reference sequence). There are 17 residues in the CDR3. CDR3 nucleotide sequence: TGTGCCAGTAGTAGCCAAGGTGGGGGCGGGGGCCAAGAGGCCCAGTACTTC. Protein product: CASSSQGGGGGQEAQYF.

This clone was picked up a small number of times. The chain has TRBV4-1 and TRBJ1-1; the D is unclear. Germline loops: CDR1 MGHRA, CDR2 YSYEKL. V gave up 1 base and J gave up 3 bases, with 12 bases separating them. CDR3 length: 15 amino acids. The CDR3 reads CASSQVSAAYTEAFF. CDR3 nucleotide sequence: TGCGCCAGCAGCCAAGTGAGCGCAGCGTACACTGAAGCTTTCTTT.

This clone is a singleton in its sample. The V gene is TRBV10-3, the J gene TRBJ2-5; 9 nucleotides agree with TRBD1. The CDR3 has 16 amino acids. The J segment lost 0 bases and the V segment lost 3 bases, leaving 5 bases of the junction unmatched. Germline CDR1 and CDR2: ENHRY and SYGVKD. The CDR3 sequence: CAISDRDREYQETQYF. DNA of the CDR3: TGTGCCATCAGTGACCGGGACAGGGAGTACCAAGAGACCCAGTACTTC.

This clone was seen a handful of times. The chain combines TRBV29-1 with TRBJ1-5; D is unresolved. This CDR3 has 11 amino acids. The V and J ends lost 2 bases and 13 bases respectively, with 12 bases between them. Germline V gene sequence: CDR1 SQVTM, CDR2 ANQGSEA. CDR3 nucleotides: TGCAGCGTTGAATATGGTACTCGGCAGCATTTT. This encodes CSVEYGTRQHF.

This chain joins TRBV11-2 and TRBJ2-1; TRBD2 is a possible D gene (5 bases). V was clipped by 9 bases and J by 0 bases, with 15 bases between them. CDR1 SGHAT and CDR2 FQNNGV come from the germline V gene. This CDR3 spans 15 amino acids. The CDR3 protein is CASSARLRSYNEQFF. Written as DNA, the CDR3 is TGTGCCAGTAGCGCGAGGCTCCGCTCCTACAATGAGCAGTTCTTC.

The chain recombines TRBV5-1 with TRBJ2-7; TRBD2 agrees at 11 bases. CDR3 length: 16 amino acids. The V segment lost 4 bases and the J segment 0 bases; nucleotides outside the gene matches: 6. In germline, CDR1 is SGHRS, CDR2 YFSETQ. CDR3 in DNA: TGCGCCAGCAGCGACCTTGGGACTAGCGGCTCCTACGAGCAGTACTTC. Translated, it gives CASSDLGTSGSYEQYF.

This chain links TRBV4-1 with TRBJ2-7; 7 positions agree with TRBD1. The CDR3 is 16 residues long. From germline, CDR1 is MGHRA and CDR2 YSYEKL. V lost 0 bases to trimming and J lost 5 bases; unmatched junction nucleotides: 10. The CDR3: CASSQEGFSQGDEQYF. CDR3 nucleotide sequence: TGCGCCAGCAGCCAAGAGGGATTCAGCCAGGGGGACGAGCAGTACTTC.

The CDR3 reads CASRATGTANEQFF. The CDR3 region has the DNA TGTGCCAGCAGAGCTACCGGGACAGCTAATGAGCAGTTCTTC. The genes are TRBV6-4 and TRBJ2-1; 7 nucleotides align to TRBD1. The J segment lost 7 bases and the V segment lost 6 bases, leaving 9 bases of the junction unmatched. CDR1 and CDR2 from the germline V gene are MRHNA and SNTAGT. The length of the CDR3 is 14 residues.

This chain connects TRBV10-3 to TRBJ2-3, with TRBD2 matching 10 bases. The CDR3 has 19 amino acids. The germline V gene encodes CDR1 ENHRY and CDR2 SYGVKD. With V trimmed by 11 bases and J by 5 bases, 25 bases remained unmatched. CDR3 DNA sequence: TGTGCCTCACGTCCCGCAAGCGGGAGGGCCTTTCGGGGAGAAGATACGCAGTATTTT. This gives the protein CASRPASGRAFRGEDTQYF.

V is TRBV15 and J is TRBJ2-5; 12 bases are a match to TRBD2. Germline loops: CDR1 LNHNV, CDR2 YYDKDF (reference sequence). The trim removed 1 base at V and 5 bases at J, leaving 14 bases unmatched. This CDR3 region has 19 residues. The CDR3 sequence is CATSRGPRASGRAGETQYF. CDR3 nucleotide sequence: TGTGCCACCAGCAGAGGGCCGCGGGCTAGCGGGAGGGCCGGGGAGACCCAGTACTTC.

The rearrangement uses TRBV20-1 and TRBJ2-5; D is uncertain. V gave up 6 bases and J gave up 2 bases, with 7 bases separating them. The CDR3 loop spans 11 amino acids. Germline V CDR1 and CDR2: DFQATT, SNEGSKA (reference sequence). CDR3 nucleotides: TGCAGTGCCCCCCGGCAAGAGACCCAGTACTTC. Protein: CSAPRQETQYF.

V is TRBV7-9 and J is TRBJ2-5; 13 bases agree with TRBD2. The CDR3 contains 14 residues. The germline V gene has CDR1 SEHNR and CDR2 FQNEAQ (reference sequence). After removal of 5 bases from V and 13 bases from J, the junction contained 10 bases not matched to a gene. The CDR3 DNA follows: TGTGCCAGCAGCGAGAGGGGGACTAGCGGGAAGGGGTACTTC. Its protein product is CASSERGTSGKGYF. Variable domain in full (rest from reference TRBV7-9 and TRBJ2-5): DTGVSQNPRHKITKRGQNVTFRCDPISEHNRLYWYRQTLGQGPEFLTYFQNEAQLEKSRLLSDRFSAERPKGSFSTLEIQRTEQGDSAMYLCASSERGTSGKGYFGPGTRLLVL.

The rearrangement uses TRBV6-5 and TRBJ1-6; tentative D call: TRBD1 (5 bases). V dropped 5 bases and J dropped 8 bases, with 7 bases sitting between them. Germline V gives CDR1 MNHEY, CDR2 SVGAGI. There are 12 residues in the CDR3. The CDR3 DNA reads as TGTGCCAGCAGTCCCAGGGATTCACCCCTCCACTTT. Residues: CASSPRDSPLHF.